This TCR beta chain was profiled in a study of cytomegalovirus exposure and HLA in healthy donors. Study-wide results and caveats: Productive status was seen about 87% or about 30% of the time for most TCR beta V segments in an earlier analysis. Highly shared sequence variants in one cluster were likely a sequencing artifact. Reports described diagnosis of cytomegalovirus status by the classifier as highly specific and sensitive.

PCR involved 60 Vbeta and 13 Jbeta primers. TCRdb's copy holds only in-frame clones and misses some; the assay was immunoSEQ multiplex PCR. The sample has roughly 76,000 clones, and its top ten clones hold about 2.4%. As to this clone: What it binds is unknown.

Looked up from germline, CDR1 is LNHDA and CDR2 is SQIVND (reference sequence). This CDR3 contains 15 residues. Trimming shortened V by 1 base and J by 5 bases, and 12 bases separated the two germline ends. Sequencing used PBMCs. This rearrangement joins TRBV19 to TRBJ2-1, with D possibly being TRBD2 (6 bases). This TCR came from a female donor in good health and CMV-seropositive. CDR3 protein: CASSIAGDFDNEQFF. The CDR3 nucleotides are TGTGCCAGTAGTATAGCGGGAGATTTCGACAATGAGCAGTTCTTC.